What follows are 2 T cell receptor beta chains derived from one specimen sequenced in a study of radiation and T cells in renal cell carcinoma. Time point indicated: blood 2 weeks post-SBRT. The treatment is: 15 Gy SBRT to primary tumor, nephrectomy 4 weeks later. Generated by immunoSEQ multiplex PCR, the TCRdb table keeps only in-frame clones and is missing some. The sample carries 60,000 to 65,000 clones, roughly 72% recorded once. The sequenced sample was blood, obtained from a patient whose treatment included radiotherapy and nephrectomy. The receptors were sampled from a man aged 55 to 70 with renal cell carcinoma.

The chain couples TRBV10-3 to TRBJ2-3; 8 positions agree with TRBD1. The CDR3 has 16 amino acids. V dropped 6 bases and J dropped 6; count of bases not matched to a gene: 14. Germline V gene data show CDR1 as ENHRY and CDR2 as SYGVKD. This chain's CDR3 is CAISGLTGDGADTQYF. CDR3 nucleotide sequence: TGTGCCATCAGCGGCCTGACAGGGGATGGGGCCGATACGCAGTATTTT.

The rearrangement uses TRBV19 and TRBJ2-7; tentatively, D is TRBD2 (7 bases). The germline V gene has CDR1 LNHDA and CDR2 SQIVND (reference sequence). V lost 5 bases and J lost 4, with 12 bases in between. CDR3 size: 13 residues. The CDR3 nucleotides are TGTGCCAGTAGTGCCGGGGGGCTTTACGAGCAGTACTTC. It translates to CASSAGGLYEQYF.